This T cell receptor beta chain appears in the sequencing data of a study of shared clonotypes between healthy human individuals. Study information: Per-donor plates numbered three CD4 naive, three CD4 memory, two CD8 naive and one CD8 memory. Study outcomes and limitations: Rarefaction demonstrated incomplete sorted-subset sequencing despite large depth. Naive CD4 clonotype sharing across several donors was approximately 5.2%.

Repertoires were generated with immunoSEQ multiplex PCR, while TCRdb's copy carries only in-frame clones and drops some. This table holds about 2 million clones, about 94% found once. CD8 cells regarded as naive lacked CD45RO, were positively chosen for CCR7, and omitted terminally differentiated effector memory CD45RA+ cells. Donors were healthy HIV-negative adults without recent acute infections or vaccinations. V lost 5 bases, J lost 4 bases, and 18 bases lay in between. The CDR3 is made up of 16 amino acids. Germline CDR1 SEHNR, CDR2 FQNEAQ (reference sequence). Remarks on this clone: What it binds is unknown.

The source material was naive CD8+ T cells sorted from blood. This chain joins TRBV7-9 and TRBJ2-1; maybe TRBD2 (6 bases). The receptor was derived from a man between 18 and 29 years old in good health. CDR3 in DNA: TGTGCCAGCAGCCATCCGGCGGAGGGCCTATACAATGAGCAGTTCTTC. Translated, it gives CASSHPAEGLYNEQFF.